The present entry profiles one T cell receptor beta chain with its context. Its specificity is not known. It was with 60 Vbeta and 13 Jbeta primers that the PCR ran. The authors' processing: In a later analysis, some 80 million unique TCR beta chains included roughly 11 million shared by two or more donors. Assay used: immunoSEQ multiplex PCR; TCRdb lists only in-frame clones, some missing. V and J calls and clone size are those listed in that table; D and trimming were worked out from the DNA. Here the sample spans about 210,000 clones, nearly 80% being singletons. These data originate in a study of cytomegalovirus exposure and HLA in healthy donors. Overall study findings and caveats: Within the data, a cluster of highly shared sequence variants was likely a sequencing artifact. Upon later analysis, HLA-associated TCR beta chains proved more clonally expanded than other, equally common chains.

The V gene end was trimmed by 2 bases and the J gene end by 1 base; junction bases not matched to a gene: 9. CDR1 LNHNV and CDR2 YYDKDF come from the germline V gene (reference sequence). This CDR3 has 18 residues. This TCR was sampled from a male donor in good health and CMV-seronegative. The genes are TRBV15 and TRBJ2-2; 8 nucleotides match TRBD1. The specimen sequenced was PBMCs. CDR3 DNA: TGTGCCACCAGCAGACTAACCCGGGGGACAGGGAACACCGGGGAGCTGTTTTTT. It translates to CATSRLTRGTGNTGELFF.